This T cell receptor beta chain is drawn from a study of blood T cell repertoires in COVID-19. In the study overall: PBMCs, B-cell-depleted T cells, or T cells were the source of the cDNA or gDNA that made up the material.

The cohort comprised adults aged roughly 18 to 95 years residing in around 25 US areas. Each participant's cohort was designated according to participant-reported clinical history. The germline V gene encodes CDR1 DFQATT and CDR2 SNEGSKA (reference sequence). The CDR3 is 15 amino acids. The V end was cut by 3 bases, the J end by 0 bases, with 15 bases between. Original handling: Estimated nucleated cell counts came from reference gene primer amplification. The assay was immunoSEQ multiplex PCR, and TCRdb's table has in-frame clones only and misses some. V, J and clone size derive from that table, while D and trimming were established from the DNA sequence. The sample has fewer than 200,000 clones, less than 85% seen once; the top ten hold approximately 4.7%.

Input material: PBMCs or T cells enriched from blood (not recorded which). The rearrangement links TRBV20-1 to TRBJ2-7, with D possibly TRBD1 on 5 matching bases. This clonotype was sampled from a woman in her forties or fifties who had recovered from COVID-19. The CDR3 coding sequence is TGCAGTGCTAGTCCGGCCAGGGCGAGCTCCTACGAGCAGTACGTC. Translated, it gives CSASPARASSYEQYV.